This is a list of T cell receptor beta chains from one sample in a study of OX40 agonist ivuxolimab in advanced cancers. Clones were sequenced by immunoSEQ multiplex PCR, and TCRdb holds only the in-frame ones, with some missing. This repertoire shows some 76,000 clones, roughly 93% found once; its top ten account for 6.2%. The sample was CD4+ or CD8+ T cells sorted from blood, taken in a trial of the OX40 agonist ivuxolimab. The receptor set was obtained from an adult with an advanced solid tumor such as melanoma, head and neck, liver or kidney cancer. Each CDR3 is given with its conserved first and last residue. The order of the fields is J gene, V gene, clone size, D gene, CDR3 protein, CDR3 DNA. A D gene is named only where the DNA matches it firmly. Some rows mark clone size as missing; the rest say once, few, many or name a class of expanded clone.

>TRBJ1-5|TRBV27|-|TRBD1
CASSSLPGQGRQPQHF
TGTGCCAGCAGTTCACTCCCGGGACAGGGTAGGCAGCCCCAGCATTTT
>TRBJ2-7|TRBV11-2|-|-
CASSLTGRFSYEIYEQYF
TGTGCCAGCAGCTTAACGGGACGGTTTTCATATGAGATATACGAGCAGTACTTC
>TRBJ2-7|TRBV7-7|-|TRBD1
CASSLGTGYEQYF
TGTGCTAGCAGCTTGGGGACAGGCTACGAGCAGTACTTC
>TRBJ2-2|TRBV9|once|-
CASSAEDTGVGGELFF
TGTGCCAGCAGCGCAGAGGATACGGGGGTGGGCGGGGAGCTGTTTTTT
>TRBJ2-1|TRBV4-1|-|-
CASSQAYYNEQFF
TGCGCCAGCAGCCAAGCCTATTACAATGAGCAGTTCTTC
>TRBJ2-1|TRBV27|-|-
CASSLSAAHEGPLNEQFF
TGTGCCAGCAGTTTATCGGCGGCCCATGAGGGTCCACTCAATGAGCAGTTCTTC
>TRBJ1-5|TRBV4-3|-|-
CASSPSPHSRDNQPQHF
TGCGCCAGCAGCCCATCACCCCACTCCCGGGATAATCAGCCCCAGCATTTT
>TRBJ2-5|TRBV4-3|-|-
CASSQDGAVQETQYF
TGCGCCAGCAGCCAAGATGGAGCGGTCCAAGAGACCCAGTACTTC
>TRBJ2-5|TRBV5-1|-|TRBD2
CASSLATSGSWGQETQYF
TGCGCCAGCAGCTTGGCGACTAGCGGGAGTTGGGGCCAAGAGACCCAGTACTTC
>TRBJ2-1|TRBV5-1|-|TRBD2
CASSLVAPSGRLNNEQFF
TGCGCCAGCAGCTTGGTGGCCCCTAGCGGGAGGTTAAACAATGAGCAGTTCTTC
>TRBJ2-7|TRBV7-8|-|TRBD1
CASSPRGGPSEGNEQYF
TGTGCCAGCAGCCCAAGAGGGGGCCCCTCTGAGGGAAACGAGCAGTACTTC
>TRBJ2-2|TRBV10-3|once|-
CAISAIDRMGNTGELFF
TGTGCCATCAGTGCTATTGACAGGATGGGGAACACCGGGGAGCTGTTTTTT
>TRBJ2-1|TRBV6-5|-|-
CASSYSDSSPYNEQFF
TGTGCCAGCAGTTACTCGGACAGTTCGCCCTACAATGAGCAGTTCTTC
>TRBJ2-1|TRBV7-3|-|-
CASSLGSAREQFF
TGTGCCAGCAGCTTAGGGTCAGCACGTGAGCAGTTCTTC
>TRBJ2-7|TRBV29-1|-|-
CSVELGEDLPYEQYF
TGCAGCGTTGAACTTGGCGAGGACCTCCCCTACGAGCAGTACTTC
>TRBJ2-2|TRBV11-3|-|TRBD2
CASSSGREFGTGELFF
TGTGCCAGCAGCTCTGGGAGGGAGTTTGGCACCGGGGAGCTGTTTTTT